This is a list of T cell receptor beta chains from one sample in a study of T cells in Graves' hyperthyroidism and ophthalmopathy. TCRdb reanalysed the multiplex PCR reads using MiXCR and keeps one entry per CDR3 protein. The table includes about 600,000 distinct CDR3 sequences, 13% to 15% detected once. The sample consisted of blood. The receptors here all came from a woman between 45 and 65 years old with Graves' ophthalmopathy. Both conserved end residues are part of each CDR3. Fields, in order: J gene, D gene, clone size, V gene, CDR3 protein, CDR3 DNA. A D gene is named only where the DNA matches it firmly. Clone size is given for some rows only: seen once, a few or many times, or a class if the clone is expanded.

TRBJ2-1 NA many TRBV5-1 CASSSPLSEQFF TGCGCCAGCAGCTCCCCCCTCAGTGAGCAGTTCTTC
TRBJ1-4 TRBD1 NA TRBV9 CASSPAFGQGVGEKLFF TGTGCCAGCAGCCCCGCCTTTGGGCAGGGGGTCGGTGAAAAACTGTTTTTT
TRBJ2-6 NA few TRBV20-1 CSADVGAARGSGANVLTF TGCAGTGCTGACGTGGGGGCAGCAAGGGGCTCTGGGGCCAACGTCCTGACTTTC
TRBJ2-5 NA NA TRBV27 CASSLIRQETQYF TGTGCCAGCAGTTTAATAAGGCAAGAGACCCAGTACTTC
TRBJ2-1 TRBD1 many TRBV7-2 CASSLHPTGGIGYNEQFF TGTGCCAGCAGCCTCCACCCGACAGGGGGTATAGGTTACAATGAGCAGTTCTTC
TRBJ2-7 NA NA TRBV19 CAKTGPDSYEQYF TGTGCCAAAACCGGGCCGGACTCCTACGAGCAGTACTTC
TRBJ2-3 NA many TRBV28 CASSFRQSTDTQYF TGTGCCAGCAGTTTTCGACAGAGCACAGATACGCAGTATTTT
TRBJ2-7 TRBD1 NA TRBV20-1 CSAGTALSYEQYF TGCAGTGCTGGGACAGCCCTCTCCTACGAGCAGTACTTC
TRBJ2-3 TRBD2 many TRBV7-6 CASTTSGRTDTQYF TGTGCCAGCACCACTAGCGGGAGAACAGATACGCAGTATTTT
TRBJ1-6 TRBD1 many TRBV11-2 CASSLFTGGSPLHF TGTGCCAGCAGCTTATTTACAGGGGGTTCACCCCTCCACTTT
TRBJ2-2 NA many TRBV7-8 CASTTRSKITGELFF TGTGCCAGCACTACCCGGAGCAAAATCACCGGGGAGCTGTTTTTT
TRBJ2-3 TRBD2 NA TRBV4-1 CASSQRAGVSFPTDTQYF TGCGCCAGCAGCCAACGAGCGGGAGTATCATTCCCCACAGATACGCAGTATTTT
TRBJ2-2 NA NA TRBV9 CASSVGSGIGGELFF TGTGCCAGCAGCGTAGGCTCAGGGATTGGCGGGGAGCTGTTTTTT
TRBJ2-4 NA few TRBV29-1 CSVQWRTKNIQYF TGCAGCGTTCAATGGAGGACCAAAAACATTCAGTACTTC
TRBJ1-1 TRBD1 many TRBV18 CASSSGTGGTEAFF TGTGCCAGCTCATCCGGGACAGGGGGCACTGAAGCTTTCTTT
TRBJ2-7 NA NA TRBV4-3 CASSQDRLVNAEQYF TGCGCCAGCAGCCAAGATCGGCTAGTAAACGCCGAGCAGTACTTC
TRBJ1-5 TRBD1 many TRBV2 CASSEGDRGNQPQHF TGTGCCAGCAGTGAGGGAGACAGGGGAAATCAGCCCCAGCATTTT
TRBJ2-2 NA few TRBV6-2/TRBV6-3 CASKRGTATGELFF TGTGCCAGCAAACGAGGGACCGCCACCGGGGAGCTGTTTTTT
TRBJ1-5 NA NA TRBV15 CATRQDNSNQPQHF TGTGCCACCCGACAGGATAATAGCAATCAGCCCCAGCATTTT
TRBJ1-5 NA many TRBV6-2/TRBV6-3 CASSTSRNKGFGEHQPQHF TGTGCCAGCAGTACTAGTCGAAACAAAGGCTTTGGGGAACATCAGCCCCAGCATTTT
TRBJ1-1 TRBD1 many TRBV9 CASSVRGQEDEAFF TGTGCCAGCAGCGTCCGTGGACAGGAGGATGAAGCTTTCTTT
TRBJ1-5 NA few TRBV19 CASSRAGRNQPQHF TGTGCCAGTAGTAGGGCAGGGAGGAATCAGCCCCAGCATTTT
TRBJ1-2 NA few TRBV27 CASSSTFNYGYTF TGTGCCAGCAGTTCGACATTTAACTATGGCTACACCTTC
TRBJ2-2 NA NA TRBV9 CASSVGEENTGELFF TGTGCCAGCAGCGTAGGGGAGGAGAACACCGGGGAGCTGTTTTTT
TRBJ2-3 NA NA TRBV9 CASSPPSPDTQYF TGTGCCAGCAGCCCCCCAAGTCCAGATACGCAGTATTTT
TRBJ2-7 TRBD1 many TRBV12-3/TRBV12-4 CASSLERQGSYEQYF TGTGCCAGCAGTTTAGAAAGACAGGGCTCCTACGAGCAGTACTTC
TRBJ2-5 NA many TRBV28 CASSFLDVLGETQYF TGTGCCAGCAGTTTCCTCGACGTTTTAGGGGAGACCCAGTACTTC
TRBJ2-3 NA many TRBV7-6 CASSLVDGTDTQYF TGTGCCAGCAGCTTAGTTGACGGCACAGATACGCAGTATTTT
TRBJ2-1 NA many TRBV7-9 CASSLGNEQFF TGTGCCAGCAGCTTGGGGAATGAGCAGTTCTTC
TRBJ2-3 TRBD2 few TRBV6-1 CASSHRIRLAGGTDTQYF TGTGCCAGCAGTCATAGGATCCGACTAGCGGGAGGCACAGATACGCAGTATTTT